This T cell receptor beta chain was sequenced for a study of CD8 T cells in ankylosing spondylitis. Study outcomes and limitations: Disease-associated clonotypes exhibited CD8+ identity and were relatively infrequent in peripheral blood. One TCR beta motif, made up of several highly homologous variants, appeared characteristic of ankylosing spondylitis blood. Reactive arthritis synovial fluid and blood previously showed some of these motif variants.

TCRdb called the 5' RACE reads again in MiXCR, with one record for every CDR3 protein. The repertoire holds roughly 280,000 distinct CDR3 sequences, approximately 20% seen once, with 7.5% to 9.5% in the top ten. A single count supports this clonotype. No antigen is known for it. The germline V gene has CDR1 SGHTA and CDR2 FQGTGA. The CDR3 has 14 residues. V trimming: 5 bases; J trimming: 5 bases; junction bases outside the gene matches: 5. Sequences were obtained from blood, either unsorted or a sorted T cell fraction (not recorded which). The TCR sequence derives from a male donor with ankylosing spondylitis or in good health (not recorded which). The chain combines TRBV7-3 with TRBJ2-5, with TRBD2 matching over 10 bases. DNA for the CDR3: TGTGCCAGCAGCCCCCTAGCGGGGGAGGAGACCCAGTACTTC. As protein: CASSPLAGEETQYF.